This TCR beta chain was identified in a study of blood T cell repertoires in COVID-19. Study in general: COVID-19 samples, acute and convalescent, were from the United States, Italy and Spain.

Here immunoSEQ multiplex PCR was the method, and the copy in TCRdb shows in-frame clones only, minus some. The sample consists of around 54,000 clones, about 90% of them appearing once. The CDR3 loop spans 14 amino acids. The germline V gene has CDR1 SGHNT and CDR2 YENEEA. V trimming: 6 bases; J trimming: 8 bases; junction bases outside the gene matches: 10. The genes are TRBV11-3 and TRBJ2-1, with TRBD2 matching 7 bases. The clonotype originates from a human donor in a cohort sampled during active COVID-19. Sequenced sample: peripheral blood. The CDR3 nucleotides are TGTGCCAGCAGTCCTGGCGGGAGTCATCATGAGCAGTTCTTC. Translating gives CASSPGGSHHEQFF.